This TCR beta chain originates from a study of blood T cell repertoires in COVID-19. Study-level information: Donors in the United States, Italy and Spain gave samples during acute or convalescent COVID-19. The analysed material was cDNA or gDNA that came from T cells, B-cell-depleted T cells, or PBMCs.

The length of the CDR3 is 12 residues. Germline V gene sequence: CDR1 LNHDA, CDR2 SQIVND (reference sequence). Trimming took 10 bases from V and 5 from J, leaving 12 bases between them. Seattle-derived patients entered the study during active infection and were followed longitudinally. Authors' methods: Counts of nucleated cells, estimated from reference gene primer amplification, were obtained. Libraries were prepared by immunoSEQ multiplex PCR; TCRdb keeps only in-frame clonotypes and omits some of them. D and trimming were read from the DNA, whereas the V and J calls and clone size are those reported in that table. The sample lists fewer than 500,000 clones; about 90% were seen once.

The source material was peripheral blood. The chain recombines TRBV19 with TRBJ2-1; D perhaps matches TRBD2 (7 bases). This receptor was identified in a man between 18 and 29 years old with COVID-19, enrolled during active disease. The DNA for the CDR3 is TGTGCCATTAGGGGGGGAAACAATGAGCAGTTCTTC. Translation gives CAIRGGNNEQFF.